This T cell receptor (beta chain) was recovered during a study of blood T cell repertoires in COVID-19. V lost 2 bases and J lost 5, with 10 bases in between. Looked up from germline, CDR1 is MNHEY and CDR2 is SMNVEV (reference sequence). The length of the CDR3 is 15 residues. How the authors handled the data: Nucleated cell number was recorded as an estimate derived from reference gene primer amplification. Generated by immunoSEQ multiplex PCR, the TCRdb table keeps only in-frame clones and is missing some. The DNA gave D and trimming, while V, J and clone size come from that table. The table has around 20,000 clones, approximately 87% seen once.

The sequenced sample consisted of peripheral blood. The TCR sequence derives from a human donor in a cohort sampled during active COVID-19. The chain is built from TRBV27 and TRBJ1-6; no clear D. CDR3 sequence reads: CASSLTPGDNSPLHF. CDR3 nucleotide sequence: TGTGCCAGCAGTTTAACCCCCGGTGATAATTCACCCCTCCACTTT.